The 3 T cell receptor beta chains below come from one sample, sequenced in a study of human T cells and chemical hapten exposure. TCRdb analysed the RACE reads with MiXCR anew, one entry per CDR3 protein. The sample contains around 200,000 distinct CDR3 sequences, just under 30% of which appear only once. The time point was: pre-sensitization, week 0. Treatment here: therapeutic diphenylcyclopropenone sensitization with weekly scalp DPC. Source: whole blood, taken in connection with sensitization to the hapten diphenylcyclopropenone (DPC). Receptors were obtained from a woman aged 25 to 39 with alopecia areata. Some clones in this sample may be carry-over from other donors' samples.

This clonotype was picked up one time. The chain links TRBV28 to TRBJ1-5; D gene ambiguous. There are 12 residues in the CDR3. Germline V gene data show CDR1 as MDHEN and CDR2 as SYDVKM. Trimming took 6 bases from V and 3 from J, leaving 6 bases between them. CDR3: CASSKPNQPQHF. In DNA form, the CDR3 reads TGTGCCAGCAGCAAACCCAATCAGCCCCAGCATTTT.

This clonotype was seen at least ten times. The gene calls are TRBV7-9 and TRBJ1-1; tentatively, D is TRBD1 (5 bases). The germline CDR1 and CDR2 sequences are SEHNR and FQNEAQ (reference sequence). The CDR3 consists of 14 residues. V was shortened by 5 bases and J by 4 bases, with 14 bases between the two germline ends. Here the CDR3 DNA reads TGTGCCAGCAGCCTAAGGCAGGGCGGCACTGAAGCTTTCTTT. Translating it yields CASSLRQGGTEAFF.

This sequence joins TRBV6-1 and TRBJ2-2; D possibly uses TRBD1 or TRBD2 (5 bases each). The germline V gene has CDR1 MNHNS and CDR2 SASEGT. Between the trimmed V and J ends, which lost 2 bases and 6 bases, there was a span of 22 bases. The CDR3 consists of 18 residues. The CDR3 sequence is CASSEPPRGQWVSGELFF. DNA for the CDR3: TGTGCCAGCAGTGAACCCCCCCGGGGCCAGTGGGTGTCCGGGGAGCTGTTTTTT.